These 8 T cell receptor beta chains were sequenced from one sample in a study of CD8 T cells in ankylosing spondylitis. Study results and limitations: Blood from ankylosing spondylitis patients appeared to carry a characteristic roughly 8-variant TCR beta motif.

TCRdb passed the 5' RACE reads through MiXCR, listing each CDR3 protein once. The sample records about 220,000 distinct CDR3 sequences, approximately 7.4% being singletons. Their specific antigens are unknown. The sample comprised blood, either unsorted or a sorted T cell fraction (not recorded which). All receptors derive from a male donor with ankylosing spondylitis.

This clonotype came up many times. V usage is TRBV4-1 and J usage is TRBJ2-2; tentatively, D is TRBD2 (5 bases). CDR3 length: 13 residues. From germline, CDR1 is MGHRA and CDR2 YSYEKL. V was trimmed by 4 bases and J by 4 bases, leaving 7 bases between them. The DNA of the CDR3 is TGCGCCAGCAGCCCGAGGGTCACCGGGGAGCTGTTTTTT. Its translation is CASSPRVTGELFF.

The sample holds many counts of this clonotype. This chain uses TRBV7-9 with TRBJ2-7, with a weak D call TRBD1 (6 bases). Trimming pared 5 bases from V and 4 bases from J, leaving 21 bases between. Germline CDR1 and CDR2: SEHNR and FQNEAQ (reference sequence). The CDR3 sequence is 16 residues long. CDR3 in DNA: TGTGCCAGCAGCCCACGGACCGGGACAAGCCCTTACGAGCAGTACTTC. It encodes CASSPRTGTSPYEQYF. The full variable domain, rest sourced from reference TRBV7-9 and TRBJ2-7, is DTGVSQNPRHKITKRGQNVTFRCDPISEHNRLYWYRQTLGQGPEFLTYFQNEAQLEKSRLLSDRFSAERPKGSFSTLEIQRTEQGDSAMYLCASSPRTGTSPYEQYFGPGTRLTVT.

The table lists this clonotype with many counts. The rearrangement uses TRBV4-3 and TRBJ2-7, with TRBD2 identical over 7 bases. From germline, CDR1 is LGHNA and CDR2 YSLEER. The CDR3 contains 15 residues. The ends lost 1 base at V and 5 bases at J; junction bases unmatched: 8. The CDR3 DNA reads as TGCGCCAGCAGCCAAGTTGTATTAGCGGGCCACGAGCAGTACTTC. This gives the protein CASSQVVLAGHEQYF.

The CDR3 coding sequence is TGTGCCAGCAGTTTAAGGGCAGGGGGGGATGGCTACACCTTC. This codes for CASSLRAGGDGYTF. The V call is TRBV27, the J call TRBJ1-2, with TRBD1 matching over 7 bases. The V gene end was trimmed by 2 bases and the J gene end by 6 bases; junction bases not matched to a gene: 6. The CDR3 contains 14 residues. Germline V gene data show CDR1 as MNHEY and CDR2 as SMNVEV (reference sequence).

This clonotype has at least ten counts. The gene calls are TRBV27 and TRBJ1-5; possible D gene TRBD1, 6 bases. Germline V gene lookup returns CDR1 MNHEY and CDR2 SMNVEV (reference sequence). The CDR3 extends over 17 amino acids. The germline V and J ends were trimmed by 5 bases and 6 bases, with 23 bases remaining between them. The CDR3 region has the DNA TGTGCCAGCAGTCCCTCCGGGACACCGTCACGACTTCAGCCCCAGCATTTT. Its translation is CASSPSGTPSRLQPQHF.

This clonotype was counted a few times. The chain employs TRBV11-2 and TRBJ2-7; D is possibly TRBD1 (5 bases). With 1 base removed from V and 5 bases from J, the gap between germline ends came to 15 bases. The germline CDR1 and CDR2 sequences are SGHAT and FQNNGV. CDR3 length: 15 amino acids. The CDR3: CASSLVARVGDEQYF. The CDR3 region has the DNA TGTGCCAGCAGCTTAGTCGCCAGGGTTGGGGACGAGCAGTACTTC.

This clonotype was seen repeatedly, ten times or more. This chain links TRBV6-2 or TRBV6-3 with TRBJ2-7, with 10 bases fitting TRBD2. V dropped 2 bases and J dropped 2; count of bases not matched to a gene: 0. Germline V gene lookup returns CDR1 MNHEY and CDR2 SVGEGT. The CDR3 is made up of 14 amino acids. In DNA form, the CDR3 reads TGTGCCAGCAGTTACGGGACTAGCGCCTACGAGCAGTACTTC. Translated, it gives CASSYGTSAYEQYF.

This clonotype was counted only a few times. In nucleotides, the CDR3 is TGTGCCAGCAGCGAACGGGACTACACCTACGAGCAGTACTTC. Amino acid sequence: CASSERDYTYEQYF. The V gene is TRBV7-9, the J gene TRBJ2-7; 7 bases fit TRBD2. V dropped 5 bases and J dropped 2; count of bases not matched to a gene: 6. The V gene's germline CDR1 is SEHNR and CDR2 FQNEAQ (reference sequence). The CDR3 is 14 amino acids.